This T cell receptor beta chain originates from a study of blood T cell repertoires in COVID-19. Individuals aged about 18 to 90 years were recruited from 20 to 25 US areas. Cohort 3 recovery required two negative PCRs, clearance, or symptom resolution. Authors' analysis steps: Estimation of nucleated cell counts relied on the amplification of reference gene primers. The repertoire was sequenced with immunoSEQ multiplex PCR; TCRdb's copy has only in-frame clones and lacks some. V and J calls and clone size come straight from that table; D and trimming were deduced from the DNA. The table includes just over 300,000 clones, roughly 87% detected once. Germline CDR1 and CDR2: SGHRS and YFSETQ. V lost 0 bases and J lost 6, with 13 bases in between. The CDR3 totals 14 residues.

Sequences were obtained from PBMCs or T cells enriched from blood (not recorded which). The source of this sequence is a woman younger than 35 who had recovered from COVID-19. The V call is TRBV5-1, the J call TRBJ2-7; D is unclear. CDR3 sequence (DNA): TGCGCCAGCAGCTTGGATCCGGGTACGGGCGAGCAGTACTTC. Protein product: CASSLDPGTGEQYF.